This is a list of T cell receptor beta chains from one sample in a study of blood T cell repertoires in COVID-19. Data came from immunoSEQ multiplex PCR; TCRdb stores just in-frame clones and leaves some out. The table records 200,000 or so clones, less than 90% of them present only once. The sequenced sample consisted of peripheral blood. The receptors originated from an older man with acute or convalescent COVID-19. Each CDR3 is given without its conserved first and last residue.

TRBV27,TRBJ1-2,ASSFGQGRSNYGYT
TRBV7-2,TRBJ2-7,ASSSRGLLYEQY
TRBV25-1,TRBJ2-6,ASSARGAGANVLT
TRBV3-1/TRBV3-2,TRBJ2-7,ASSQSGEQY
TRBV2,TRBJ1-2,ASSVRGWGGYGYT
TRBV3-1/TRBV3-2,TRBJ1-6,ASSQGRSPLH
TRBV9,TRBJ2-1,ASSVDGGRYKGEQF
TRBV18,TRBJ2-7,ASSNRDTGTYEQY
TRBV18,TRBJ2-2,ASSPANRGNTGELF
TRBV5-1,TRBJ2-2,ASSSGLAGGNTGELF
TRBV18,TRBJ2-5,ASSPLGTGFQETQY
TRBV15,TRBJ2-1,ATSSGRLAKDEQF
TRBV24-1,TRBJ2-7,ATAGTGGWNEQY
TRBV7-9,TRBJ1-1,ASSPRTDSEAF
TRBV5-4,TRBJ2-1,ASSPGTSGRQDEQF
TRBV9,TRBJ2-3,ASSVEGQGFSTDTQY
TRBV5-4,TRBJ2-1,ASSSVAGGPGLF
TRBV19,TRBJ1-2,ASSSSTAFYGYT
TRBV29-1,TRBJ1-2,SARGSGVGLYGYT
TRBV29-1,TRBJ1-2,SVGEGGPYGYT
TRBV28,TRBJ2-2,ASSFAQGTAGELF
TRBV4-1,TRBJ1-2,ASSQVGEGRGPVGYT
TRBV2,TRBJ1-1,ASTQNRLLNTEAF
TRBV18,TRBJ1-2,ASSPGQSYGYT